This T cell receptor beta chain derives from a study of cytomegalovirus exposure and HLA in healthy donors. V trimming: 2 bases; J trimming: 6 bases; junction bases outside the gene matches: 5. Germline CDR1 and CDR2: SGHNT and YYREEE (reference sequence). The CDR3 runs 15 residues. Study-wide results and caveats: An ancestry cluster, one associated with Asian ancestry, reportedly showed fewer N-insertions than the roughly 700-donor mean in a later analysis. CMV serostatus was the only recorded immune exposure for donors. In a later analysis, at a false discovery rate of 0.05, about 17,000 TCR beta sequences matched HLA alleles.

This clone was seen more than once but under ten times. Its antigen remains unidentified. Vbeta (60) and Jbeta (13) primers were used in the PCR. Profiled with immunoSEQ multiplex PCR; TCRdb holds only in-frame clones, not every one. The table lists under 100,000 clones, about 76% of them singletons. The chain carries TRBV5-4 and TRBJ2-2; 9 nucleotides line up with TRBD1. The receptor comes from a human donor in good health. Sequencing was carried out using PBMCs. The CDR3 protein is CASSLAGQGSGELFF. The CDR3 DNA is TGTGCCAGCAGCTTAGCGGGACAGGGATCCGGGGAGCTGTTTTTT.